Described below is a single T cell receptor beta chain sequence and its context. The PCR employed 60 Vbeta primers together with 13 Jbeta primers. Sequenced by immunoSEQ multiplex PCR; TCRdb stores in-frame clones only, minus some. The sample has 75,000 to 95,000 clones, 55% to 75% seen once. Healthy bone marrow donors made up the donor group. The data derive from a study of cytomegalovirus exposure and HLA in healthy donors. Germline V gives CDR1 SGHAT, CDR2 FQDESV (reference sequence). The ends were cut back, 5 bases at V and 1 base at J, with 17 bases in the middle. The CDR3 consists of 16 residues.

The receptor's source is a man aged 50 to 60 in good health and CMV-seronegative. V gene TRBV11-1 combines with J gene TRBJ1-1, with D hard to call. Input material: PBMCs. The CDR3 loop reads CASSPRLFRGNTEAFF. CDR3 sequence (DNA): TGTGCCAGCAGCCCCCGATTATTTCGCGGGAACACTGAAGCTTTCTTT.